The 21 T cell receptor beta chains presented below share a single source sample, sequenced in a study of T cell responses to AZD1222 COVID-19 vaccine. Here immunoSEQ multiplex PCR was the method, and the copy in TCRdb shows in-frame clones only, minus some. The repertoire holds around 160,000 clones, with about 93% as singletons. The material was peripheral blood, obtained on day 0 of AZD1222 vaccination. The source is an adult in good health.

The gene calls are TRBV5-1 and TRBJ2-1; the match to TRBD1 covers 8 bases. Germline lookup yields CDR1 SGHRS and CDR2 YFSETQ. J was trimmed by 1 base and V by 5 bases; bases with no gene match: 5. The CDR3 loop spans 15 amino acids. The CDR3 loop reads CASSSDRASYNEQFF. CDR3 nucleotide sequence: TGCGCCAGCAGTTCGGACAGGGCGTCCTACAATGAGCAGTTCTTC. The whole variable domain, remainder taken from reference TRBV5-1 and TRBJ2-1, is KAGVTQTPRYLIKTRGQQVTLSCSPISGHRSVSWYQQTPGQGLQFLFEYFSETQRNKGNFPGRFSGRQFSNSRSEMNVSTLELGDSALYLCASSSDRASYNEQFFGPGTRLTVL.

The rearrangement links TRBV9 to TRBJ1-3; D might be TRBD1 (6 bases). Trimming pared 0 bases from V and 3 bases from J, leaving 13 bases between. This CDR3 is built from 16 residues. Germline-derived CDR1 and CDR2 are SGDLS and YYNGEE. The CDR3 sequence is CASSVVAGQSGNTIYF. The DNA of the CDR3 is TGTGCCAGCAGCGTAGTTGCCGGACAGAGTGGAAACACCATATATTTT.

The chain carries TRBV5-1 and TRBJ1-2; TRBD1 is a possible D gene (6 bases). Germline V gene lookup returns CDR1 SGHRS and CDR2 YFSETQ. The CDR3 covers 13 residues. The V end lost 4 bases, the J end lost 4 bases, and 11 bases lay between the germline ends. The CDR3 here is CASSPDSFYGYTF. Written as DNA, the CDR3 is TGCGCCAGCAGCCCGGACAGCTTCTATGGCTACACCTTC.

V gene TRBV13 combines with J gene TRBJ2-1, with 9 bases aligning to TRBD2. Germline CDR1 PRHDT, CDR2 FYEKMQ (reference sequence). The CDR3 sequence is 17 residues long. Trimming took 5 bases from V and 0 from J; bases not matched to a gene: 8. The CDR3 bases are TGTGCCAGCAGCGACCGGGGTAGCGGGAGCTCCTACAATGAGCAGTTCTTC. It is translated as CASSDRGSGSSYNEQFF.

The rearrangement links TRBV9 to TRBJ1-5, with D possibly being TRBD1 (6 bases). The CDR3 covers 13 residues. Trimming shortened V by 3 bases and J by 5 bases, and 9 bases separated the two germline ends. CDR1 SGDLS and CDR2 YYNGEE come from the germline V gene. CDR3 in DNA: TGTGCCAGCAGCGCCAGGGGTGATCAGCCCCAGCATTTT. This gives the protein CASSARGDQPQHF.

The chain employs TRBV12-3 or TRBV12-4 and TRBJ1-3; D is unclear. CDR3 length: 13 amino acids. Trimming removed 4 bases at V and 5 bases at J, with 9 bases between. CDR3 coding DNA: TGTGCCAGCAGTTATGAAAAGCGAAACACCATATATTTT. It translates to CASSYEKRNTIYF.

This chain links TRBV14 with TRBJ2-1; the D gene is possibly TRBD1 (5 bases). V dropped 5 bases and J dropped 2 bases, with 13 bases sitting between them. The CDR3 runs 15 residues. Germline V gene sequence: CDR1 SGHDN, CDR2 FVKESK. The chain's CDR3 is CASSFTGRAYNEQFF. The CDR3 coding sequence is TGTGCCAGCAGCTTCACAGGAAGGGCCTACAATGAGCAGTTCTTC.

This chain connects TRBV11-2 to TRBJ2-5, with D unresolved. With 3 bases removed from V and 1 base from J, the gap between germline ends came to 12 bases. CDR1 and CDR2 from the germline V gene are SGHAT and FQNNGV. The CDR3 contains 15 residues. The CDR3 coding sequence is TGTGCCAGCAGCTTCAACCGTGGACGCCAAGAGACCCAGTACTTC. This gives the protein CASSFNRGRQETQYF.

J is TRBJ1-2 and V is TRBV30; D gene uncertain. Between the trimmed V and J ends, which lost 5 bases and 9 bases, there was a span of 13 bases. The CDR3 is 11 amino acids. CDR1 is GTSNPN, CDR2 SVGIG, per germline (reference sequence). CDR3 nucleotides: TGTGCCTGGGCGGGTTTAGGAAGCTACACCTTC. Amino acid sequence: CAWAGLGSYTF.

J is TRBJ2-7 and V is TRBV19, with TRBD2 as a possible D gene (5 bases). Germline values: CDR1 LNHDA, CDR2 SQIVND (reference sequence). The CDR3 runs 15 residues. With 7 bases removed from V and 0 bases from J, the gap between germline ends came to 16 bases. The CDR3 sequence: CASKEAGTFSYEQYF. CDR3 nucleotide sequence: TGTGCCAGTAAGGAGGCGGGTACTTTCTCCTACGAGCAGTACTTC. Based on the CDR3 plus reference TRBV19 and TRBJ2-7, the full variable domain is DGGITQSPKYLFRKEGQNVTLSCEQNLNHDAMYWYRQDPGQGLRLIYYSQIVNDFQKGDIAEGYSVSREKKESFPLTVTSAQKNPTAFYLCASKEAGTFSYEQYFGPGTRLTVT.

V is TRBV13 and J is TRBJ2-2; 8 positions agree with TRBD2. Germline values: CDR1 PRHDT, CDR2 FYEKMQ (reference sequence). The CDR3 is 18 residues long. V shed 4 bases, J shed 0 bases, and the junction held 10 bases outside the gene matches. CDR3 region: CASSWTGGALANTGELFF. As DNA, the CDR3 is TGTGCCAGCAGCTGGACCGGGGGGGCCCTAGCGAACACCGGGGAGCTGTTTTTT.

The genes are TRBV7-8 and TRBJ2-7, with unresolved D. The CDR3 is made up of 12 amino acids. The germline V gene has CDR1 SGHVS and CDR2 FQNEAQ. V shed 5 bases and J shed 7 bases, with 12 bases lying between them. The CDR3 region has the DNA TGTGCCAGCAGCCCCACTACGCTTGAGCAGTACTTC. It translates to CASSPTTLEQYF.

The rearrangement uses TRBV2 and TRBJ2-6; TRBD1 matches 7 bases. V lost 6 bases, J lost 2 bases, and 4 bases stayed unmatched. The CDR3 has 15 amino acids. The germline V gene encodes CDR1 SNHLY and CDR2 FYNNEI. The CDR3 region is CASSLQGAGANVLTF. CDR3 sequence (DNA): TGTGCCAGCAGCCTGCAGGGGGCTGGGGCCAACGTCCTGACTTTC.

This chain links TRBV19 with TRBJ1-4; D might be TRBD1 (6 bases). Trimming pared 7 bases from V and 8 bases from J, leaving 14 bases between. Per germline, CDR1 LNHDA and CDR2 SQIVND (reference sequence). CDR3 length: 13 amino acids. As DNA, the CDR3 is TGTGCCAGTACGGCGGGGGGCCGCGAAAAACTGTTTTTT. Residues: CASTAGGREKLFF.

The rearrangement links TRBV11-2 to TRBJ1-1; no clear D. V was cut by 1 base and J by 0 bases, with 9 bases left in between. The germline gives CDR1 SGHAT, CDR2 FQNNGV. The CDR3 contains 15 residues. The CDR3 region is CASSLVPGLNTEAFF. As DNA, the CDR3 is TGTGCCAGCAGCTTAGTACCGGGTTTGAACACTGAAGCTTTCTTT.

The V gene is TRBV14, the J gene TRBJ2-5, with 7 bases fitting TRBD1. Germline V gives CDR1 SGHDN, CDR2 FVKESK. The CDR3 has 11 residues. The trim removed 5 bases at V and 7 bases at J, leaving 1 base unmatched. DNA for the CDR3: TGTGCCAGCAGCGCAGGGGGGACCCAGTACTTC. Amino acids: CASSAGGTQYF.

The rearrangement uses TRBV10-2 and TRBJ2-7, with D hard to call. The CDR3 length is 12 residues. The V and J ends lost 7 bases and 5 bases respectively, with 12 bases between them. Germline assignment: CDR1 WSHSY and CDR2 SAAADI. CDR3 coding DNA: TGCGCCAGCAATCCAGCCAGAGACGAGCAGTACTTC. Its translation is CASNPARDEQYF.

The chain employs TRBV7-9 and TRBJ2-6, with D unresolved. Trimming shortened V by 2 bases and J by 3 bases, and 8 bases separated the two germline ends. The CDR3 runs to 15 residues. In germline, CDR1 is SEHNR, CDR2 FQNEAQ (reference sequence). CDR3 DNA: TGTGCCAGCAGCTTATGGCTGGATGGGGCCAACGTCCTGACTTTC. Amino acid sequence: CASSLWLDGANVLTF.

A word on this clone: A read error may produce the germline difference seen at one junction end. V gene TRBV5-1 combines with J gene TRBJ2-7; 14 positions agree with TRBD2. Germline CDR1 reads SGHRS; CDR2 reads YFSETQ. The CDR3 is 14 residues long. The CDR3 DNA reads TGCGCCAGCAGCCAGGAGGGACTAGCGGGAGAGATGCACTTC. Translated, it gives CASSQEGLAGEMHF.

This chain links TRBV21-1 with TRBJ1-4; TRBD1 reflects the table's D call only, with no check against the DNA. TRBV21-1 is listed as a pseudogene. This CDR3 is built from 18 residues. CDR3 sequence reads: CASSRILPTGVSNEKLFF. The CDR3 DNA is TGTGCCAGCAGCAGAATCCTTCCGACAGGAGTTTCCAATGAAAAACTGTTTTTT.

This clone was observed a few times. V is TRBV21-1 and J is TRBJ2-3; the table assigns TRBD1, which was not confirmed against the DNA. TRBV21-1 is annotated as a pseudogene. This CDR3 is built from 14 residues. In nucleotides, the CDR3 is TGTGCCAGCAGCAAGACCTGCAGGGCGGATACGCAGTATTTT. Its protein is CASSKTCRADTQYF.